This paragraph covers one TCR beta chain sequence. The record originates from a study of cytomegalovirus exposure and HLA in healthy donors. Germline CDR1 reads SGDLS; CDR2 reads YYNGEE. This CDR3 has 15 residues. J lost 4 bases, V lost 4 bases, and 6 bases had no gene match. The PCR employed 60 Vbeta primers together with 13 Jbeta primers. The data were produced by immunoSEQ multiplex PCR, yet TCRdb's version contains in-frame clones alone and is incomplete. The top ten clones hold more than 9.5% of a sample with around 70,000 clones, 74% of them seen once. The origin of this receptor is a human donor in good health. Sequenced input: PBMCs. The genes are TRBV9 and TRBJ2-5; 11 bases agree with TRBD1. The CDR3 sequence: CASSPGQGVGETQYF. The CDR3 DNA reads TGTGCCAGCAGCCCGGGACAGGGGGTGGGAGAGACCCAGTACTTC.